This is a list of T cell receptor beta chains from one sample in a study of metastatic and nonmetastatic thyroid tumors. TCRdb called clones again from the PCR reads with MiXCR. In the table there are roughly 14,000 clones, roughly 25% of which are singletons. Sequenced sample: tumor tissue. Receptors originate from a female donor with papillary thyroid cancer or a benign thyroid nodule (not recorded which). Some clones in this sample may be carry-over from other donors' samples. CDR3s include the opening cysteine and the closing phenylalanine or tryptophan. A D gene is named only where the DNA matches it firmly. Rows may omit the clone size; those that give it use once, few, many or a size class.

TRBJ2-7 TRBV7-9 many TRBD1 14 TGTGCCAGCAGCAGATCCGGGACAGGGCCCGAGCAGTACTTC CASSRSGTGPEQYF
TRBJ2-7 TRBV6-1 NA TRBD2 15 TGTGCCAGCAGTGGAACTAGCGCGAGCTCCTACGAGCAGTACTTC CASSGTSASSYEQYF
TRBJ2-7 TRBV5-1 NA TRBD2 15 TGCGCCAGCAGACCGACTAGCGGGAGGGTCTACGAGCAGTACTTC CASRPTSGRVYEQYF
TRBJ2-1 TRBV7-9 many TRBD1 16 TGTGCCAGCAGCTTAGGGGGGACAGGGGGAAAATATGAGCAGTTCTTC CASSLGGTGGKYEQFF
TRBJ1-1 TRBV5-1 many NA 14 TGCGCCAGCAGCTTGGTAGGTACACGACCTGAAGCTTTCTTT CASSLVGTRPEAFF
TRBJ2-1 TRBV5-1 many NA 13 TGCGCCAGCAGGACTAACACTTACAATGAGCAGTTCTTC CASRTNTYNEQFF
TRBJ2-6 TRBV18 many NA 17 TGTGCCAGCTCATCGACAGGCCCCTTCTCTGGGGCCAACGTCCTGACTTTC CASSSTGPFSGANVLTF
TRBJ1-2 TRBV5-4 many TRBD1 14 TGTGCCAGCAGCTCGCCAGGACAGGGGTTTGGCTACACCTTC CASSSPGQGFGYTF
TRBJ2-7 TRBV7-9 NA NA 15 TGTGCCAGCAGCCGTACTAGCCAGAGCTCCTACGAGCAGTACTTC CASSRTSQSSYEQYF
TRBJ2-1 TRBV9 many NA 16 TGTGCCAGCAGCCCTCATAGCGACAGCTCCTACAATGAGCAGTTCTTC CASSPHSDSSYNEQFF
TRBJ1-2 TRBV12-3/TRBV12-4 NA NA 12 TGTGCCAGCAGTTTCGGACGCTATGGCTACACCTTC CASSFGRYGYTF
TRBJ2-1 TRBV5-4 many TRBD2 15 TGTGCCAGCAGTCATGAGGGGAGGGGTCACAATGAGCAGTTCTTC CASSHEGRGHNEQFF
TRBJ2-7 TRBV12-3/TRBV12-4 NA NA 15 TGTGCCAGCAGTCCCTTGATGGGGGGTACCTACGAGCAGTACTTC CASSPLMGGTYEQYF
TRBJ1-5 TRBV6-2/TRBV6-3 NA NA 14 TGTGCCAGCAGTTACGGCGGCTGGGATCAGCCCCAGCATTTT CASSYGGWDQPQHF
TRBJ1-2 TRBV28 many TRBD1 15 TGTGCCAGCAGTCCACGGACAGGCGCCCCCCATGGCTACACCTTC CASSPRTGAPHGYTF
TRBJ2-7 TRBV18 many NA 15 TGTGCCAGCTCACCAAGTTTGGGATCAGGCTACGAGCAGTACTTC CASSPSLGSGYEQYF
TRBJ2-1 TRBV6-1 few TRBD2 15 TGTGCCATCAGTGAATTGCCGGGAGGACACAATGAGCAGTTCTTC CAISELPGGHNEQFF
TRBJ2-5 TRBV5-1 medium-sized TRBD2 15 TGCGCCAGCAGCCCTAGCGGGAGGGGAGGCGAGACCCAGTACTTC CASSPSGRGGETQYF
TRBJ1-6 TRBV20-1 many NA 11 TGCAGTGCTAGCCCTAATTCACCCCTCCACTTT CSASPNSPLHF
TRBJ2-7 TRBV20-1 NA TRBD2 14 TGCAGTGCTGGTACTAGCGGGAGAATCTACGAGCAGTACTTC CSAGTSGRIYEQYF
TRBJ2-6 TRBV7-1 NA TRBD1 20 TGTGCCAGCAGCTCGGACAGGGTTGGAATGTTTTACTCTGGGGCCAACGTCCTGACTTTC CASSSDRVGMFYSGANVLTF
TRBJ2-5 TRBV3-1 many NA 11 TGTGCCAGCAGCCAAAGTGAGACCCAGTACTTC CASSQSETQYF